This section outlines one T cell receptor beta chain sequence together with its context. This sample stems from a study of blood T cell repertoires in COVID-19. Study at large: Sites in the United States, Italy and Spain provided acute and convalescent COVID-19 samples. PBMCs, B-cell-depleted T cells, or T cells were the source of the cDNA or gDNA that made up the material.

Per the original methods: Quantification of nucleated cells was approximated via reference gene primer amplification. The method was immunoSEQ multiplex PCR; TCRdb's version includes in-frame clones alone and lacks a portion of them. D and trimming come from the DNA, and the V and J calls and clone size come from that table. The table includes hundreds of thousands of clones, 75% to 90% detected once. This CDR3 is built from 14 residues. Trimming at V came to 4 bases and at J to 8 bases, leaving 5 bases not matched to a gene. Germline V lookup: CDR1 LGHDT, CDR2 YNNKEL (reference sequence). The source of this sequence is a man in his forties or fifties with acute or convalescent COVID-19. The sequencing sample was made of peripheral blood. This chain connects TRBV3-1 (or the pseudogene TRBV3-2) to TRBJ1-4; 9 positions match TRBD1. CDR3 in DNA: TGTGCCAGCAGCCCAACCGGGACAGGGGAAAAACTGTTTTTT. Translation gives CASSPTGTGEKLFF.